This is a list of T cell receptor beta chains from one sample in a study of blood T cells in healthy people across ages. One entry per CDR3 protein results from TCRdb running MiXCR on the 5' RACE reads. The sample contains 980,000 or so distinct CDR3 sequences, roughly 52% of which appear only once. Source material: blood. These receptors were taken from a man aged 25-45 years in good health. The CDR3 runs from the conserved cysteine through the conserved F or W. The D gene is left open where the match is weak. A row's size may be missing; if present it is once, few, many or a size class.

D gene	clone size	J gene	V gene	CDR3 DNA	CDR3 protein
-	-	TRBJ2-3	TRBV6-5	TGTGCCAGCAGGTCTCGACTAGTGGGGGACCGAGCTACGCAGTATTTT	CASRSRLVGDRATQYF
TRBD1	-	TRBJ1-6	TRBV7-9	TGTGCCAGCAGCCTGAGCCCTCTGAAGACAGGGTGGAATTCACCCCTCCACTTT	CASSLSPLKTGWNSPLHF
-	many	TRBJ1-1	TRBV5-1	TGTGCCAGCAGCTTGGACAGCCTGAACACTGAAGCTTTCTTT	CASSLDSLNTEAFF
-	few	TRBJ1-2	TRBV16	TGTGCCAGCAGCCCGCCCCCGGGACTCCACTATGGCTACACCTTC	CASSPPPGLHYGYTF
TRBD1	-	TRBJ1-6	TRBV6-6	TGTGCCAGCAGTAGGGACAGGGGAACATATAATTCACCCCTCCACTTT	CASSRDRGTYNSPLHF
TRBD1	once	TRBJ2-7	TRBV13	TGTGCCAGCAGCGTCCGGGACAGCACCTACGGGCAGTACTTC	CASSVRDSTYGQYF
-	few	TRBJ2-5	TRBV7-7	TGTGCTAGCAGCTTTACCAGCGTGGAGACCCAGTACTTC	CASSFTSVETQYF
-	few	TRBJ1-5	TRBV6-2/TRBV6-3	TGTGCCAGCAGTTACGGGGGAGCTAACAATCAGCCCCAGCATTTT	CASSYGGANNQPQHF
TRBD1	once	TRBJ2-4	TRBV5-1	TGCGCCAGCAGCGCGACAGGGGGCAGGAACATTCAGTACTTC	CASSATGGRNIQYF
TRBD1	-	TRBJ1-2	TRBV6-5	TGTGCCAGCAGTGACAGGGGGCTTGGCTATTGGGGCTACACCTTC	CASSDRGLGYWGYTF
TRBD1	-	TRBJ2-1	TRBV6-1	TGTGCCAGCAGCCCCGGGACAGGGAGGAGGGGTAATGAGCAGTTCTTC	CASSPGTGRRGNEQFF
-	-	TRBJ2-1	TRBV7-2	TGTGCCAGCAGCTTAGATCGCGGGGGACAGAGTGAGCAGTTCTTC	CASSLDRGGQSEQFF
-	-	TRBJ1-2	TRBV5-1	TGCGCCAGCAGCGAGGACCTCTATCCGAGGAACTTTGGCTACACCTTC	CASSEDLYPRNFGYTF
TRBD2	few	TRBJ2-2	TRBV7-2	TGTGCCAGCAGCTTAACTAGCGGGGGGGCTGGGGAGCTGTTTTTT	CASSLTSGGAGELFF
TRBD1	-	TRBJ2-5	TRBV4-3	TGCGCCAGCAGCCAAGACCGATCCGGGACAGCCTTGGAGCAGTACTTC	CASSQDRSGTALEQYF
TRBD1	few	TRBJ2-1	TRBV7-9	TGTGCCAGCAGCTACAGGACAGGGGGCAATGAGCAGTTCTTC	CASSYRTGGNEQFF
TRBD1	many	TRBJ1-1	TRBV9	TGTGCCAGCAGCGGAACAGGGGGCACTGAAGCTTTCTTT	CASSGTGGTEAFF
-	-	TRBJ2-3	TRBV25-1	TGTACCAGCAGTGGGTTCACAGATACGCAGTATTTT	CTSSGFTDTQYF
TRBD1	many	TRBJ1-2	TRBV5-1	TGCGCCAGCAGCTTGGACAGGGGGCCTATCTATGGCTACACCTTC	CASSLDRGPIYGYTF
-	few	TRBJ2-7	TRBV3-1	TGTGCCAGCAGCCAAACACCCAACTCCTACGAGCAGTACTTC	CASSQTPNSYEQYF
-	few	TRBJ2-3	TRBV29-1	TGCAGCGTTGGAATGCTCGAGTCTTTTAGCACAGATACGCAGTATTTT	CSVGMLESFSTDTQYF
TRBD1	-	TRBJ2-7	TRBV27	TGTGCCAGCAGTGCAACAGGGGCCTACGAGCAGTACTTC	CASSATGAYEQYF
-	-	TRBJ2-7	TRBV4-1	TGCGCCAGCAGCCAAGAGTACGACGGGGGCGCGACCTACGAGCAGTACTTC	CASSQEYDGGATYEQYF
TRBD1	few	TRBJ2-7	TRBV5-5	TGTGCCAGCAGTCCCGATTACAGGGGGATCTCCTACGAGCAGTACTTC	CASSPDYRGISYEQYF
TRBD1	-	TRBJ2-5	TRBV18	TGTGCCAGCTCACCAAGGGGACAGCAAGAGACCCAGTACTTC	CASSPRGQQETQYF
-	-	TRBJ1-1	TRBV6-1	TGTGCCATCTCAAATCCTTTGAACACTGAAGCTTTCTTT	CAISNPLNTEAFF
TRBD1	-	TRBJ1-2	TRBV6-5	TGTGCCAGCAGTCCGTCACAGGGGTTGAGCTATGGCTACACCTTC	CASSPSQGLSYGYTF
-	once	TRBJ2-5	TRBV7-9	TGTGCCAGCAGCTTAGCGGCGACAGATAGTGAGACCCAGTACTTC	CASSLAATDSETQYF
-	-	TRBJ2-7	TRBV6-5	TGTGCCAGCATTACCCACGGTCGGACCTACGAGCAGTACTTC	CASITHGRTYEQYF
-	-	TRBJ2-3	TRBV6-6	TGTGCCAGCAGTTCCATGACGGATACGCAGTATTTT	CASSSMTDTQYF
TRBD1	few	TRBJ2-1	TRBV20-1	TGCAGTGCTAGACGGGACAGGGGGAATGAGCAGTTCTTC	CSARRDRGNEQFF
TRBD2	few	TRBJ2-6	TRBV24-1	TGTGCCACCAGTGACGCGGGGGCTGGGGCCAACGTCCTGACTTTC	CATSDAGAGANVLTF
-	-	TRBJ1-4	TRBV7-8	TGTGCCAGCAGCTTATCTTTTACTGCTGCAACTAATGAAAAACTGTTTTTT	CASSLSFTAATNEKLFF
-	few	TRBJ2-3	TRBV6-5	TGTGCCAGCAGTTACAATTCAGGGGCAGATACGCAGTATTTT	CASSYNSGADTQYF
-	few	TRBJ2-6	TRBV7-9	TGTGCCAGCAGCTTAGAAACCCGTATCTCTGGGGCCAACGTCCTGACTTTC	CASSLETRISGANVLTF
TRBD1	few	TRBJ1-2	TRBV4-1	TGCGCCAGCAGCGCCCTAGACAGGGGGCTCGGTGGCTACACCTTC	CASSALDRGLGGYTF
TRBD1	-	TRBJ2-7	TRBV7-9	TGTGCCAGCAGCTCACCGGGACAGGATCGCTACGAGCAGTACTTC	CASSSPGQDRYEQYF
-	-	TRBJ2-5	TRBV3-1	TGTGCCAGCAGCCAATCGGGGGTACAAGAGACCCAGTACTTC	CASSQSGVQETQYF
-	-	TRBJ2-3	TRBV12-3/TRBV12-4	TGTGCCAGCAGTTTCAGGGAGGTTGATACGCAGTATTTT	CASSFREVDTQYF
-	-	TRBJ2-7	TRBV6-2/TRBV6-3	TGTGCCAGCAGAGGGCTCGAGCAGTACTTC	CASRGLEQYF
-	few	TRBJ2-1	TRBV4-3	TGCGCCAGCAGCCAAGACCACACTTCGCTCAATGAGCAGTTCTTC	CASSQDHTSLNEQFF
TRBD1	-	TRBJ2-7	TRBV25-1	TGTGCCAGCTCCCGACAGGGGGAAGCCTACGAGCAGTACTTC	CASSRQGEAYEQYF
TRBD2	-	TRBJ2-5	TRBV5-1	TGCGCCAGCAGTTCTTCCGGGGGGTGCCAAGAGACCCAGTACTTC	CASSSSGGCQETQYF
TRBD1	-	TRBJ2-5	TRBV7-2	TGTGCCAGCAGCTTAGCGGGCAGGGGGCACGAGACCCAGTACTTC	CASSLAGRGHETQYF
-	-	TRBJ2-1	TRBV5-5	TGTGCCAGCAGCTTATTCGATCTACAGGGATTCAATGAGCAGTTCTTC	CASSLFDLQGFNEQFF
-	few	TRBJ1-4	TRBV30	TGTGCCTGGAGTGTACTGACGGTGATTAATGAAAAACTGTTTTTT	CAWSVLTVINEKLFF
TRBD1	few	TRBJ2-7	TRBV5-5	TGTGCCAGCAGTCGCCGCCGGGACAGCTACGAGCAGTACTTC	CASSRRRDSYEQYF
-	-	TRBJ2-1	TRBV9	TGTGCCAGCAGCCCGGAGGCGGGGAGAAATGAGCAGTTCTTC	CASSPEAGRNEQFF
-	many	TRBJ2-1	TRBV5-1	TGCGCCAGCAGCTTGGCTGGGGAATCCTACAATGAGCAGTTCTTC	CASSLAGESYNEQFF
-	few	TRBJ2-7	TRBV5-1	TGCGCCAGCAGTGTAGGGGGCTACGAGCAGTACTTC	CASSVGGYEQYF
-	-	TRBJ2-5	TRBV7-2	TGTGCCAGCAGCTTAGCTGTGCTAGCGCCTTTGTACTTC	CASSLAVLAPLYF